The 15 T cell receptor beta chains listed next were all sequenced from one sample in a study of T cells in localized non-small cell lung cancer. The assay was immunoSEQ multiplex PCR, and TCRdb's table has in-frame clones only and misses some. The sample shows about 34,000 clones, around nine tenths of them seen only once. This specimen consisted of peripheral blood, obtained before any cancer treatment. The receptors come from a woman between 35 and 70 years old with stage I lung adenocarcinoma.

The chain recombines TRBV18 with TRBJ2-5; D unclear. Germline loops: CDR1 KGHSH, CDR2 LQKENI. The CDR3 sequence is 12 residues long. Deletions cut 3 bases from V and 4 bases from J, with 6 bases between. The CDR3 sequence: CASSPTGETQYF. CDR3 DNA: TGTGCCAGCTCACCCACGGGAGAGACCCAGTACTTC.

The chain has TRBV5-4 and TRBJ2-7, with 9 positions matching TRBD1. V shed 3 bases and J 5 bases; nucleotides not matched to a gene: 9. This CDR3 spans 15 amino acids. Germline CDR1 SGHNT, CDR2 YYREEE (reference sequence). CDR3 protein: CASSSVQGAGNEQYF. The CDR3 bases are TGTGCCAGCAGCTCCGTACAGGGGGCTGGCAACGAGCAGTACTTC. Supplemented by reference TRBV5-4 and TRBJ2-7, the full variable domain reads ETGVTQSPTHLIKTRGQQVTLRCSSQSGHNTVSWYQQALGQGPQFIFQYYREEENGRGNFPPRFSGLQFPNYSSELNVNALELDDSALYLCASSSVQGAGNEQYFGPGTRLTVT.

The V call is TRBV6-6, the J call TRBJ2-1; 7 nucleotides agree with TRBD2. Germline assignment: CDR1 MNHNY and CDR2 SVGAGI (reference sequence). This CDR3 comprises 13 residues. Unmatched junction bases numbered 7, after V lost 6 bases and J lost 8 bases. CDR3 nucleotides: TGTGCCAGCAGGGGCCGACTAGCCGATGAGCAGTTCTTC. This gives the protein CASRGRLADEQFF.

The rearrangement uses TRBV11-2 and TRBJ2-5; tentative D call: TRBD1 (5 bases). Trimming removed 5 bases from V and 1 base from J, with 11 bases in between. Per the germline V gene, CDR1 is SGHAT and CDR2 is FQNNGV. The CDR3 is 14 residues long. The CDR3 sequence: CASSSRVFQETQYF. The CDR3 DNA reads TGTGCCAGCAGCAGCAGGGTATTCCAAGAGACCCAGTACTTC.

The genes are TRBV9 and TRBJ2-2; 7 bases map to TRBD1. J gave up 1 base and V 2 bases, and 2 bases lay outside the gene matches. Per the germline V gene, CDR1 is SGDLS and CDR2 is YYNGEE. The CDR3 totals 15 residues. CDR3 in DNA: TGTGCCAGCAGCGTCTGGGACAGGAACACCGGGGAGCTGTTTTTT. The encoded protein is CASSVWDRNTGELFF.

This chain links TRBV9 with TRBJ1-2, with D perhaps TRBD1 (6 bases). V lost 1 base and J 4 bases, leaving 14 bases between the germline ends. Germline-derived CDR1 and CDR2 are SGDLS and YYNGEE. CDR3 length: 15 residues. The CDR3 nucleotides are TGTGCCAGCAGCGTAACACAGGGACCTTTCTATGGCTACACCTTC. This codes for CASSVTQGPFYGYTF. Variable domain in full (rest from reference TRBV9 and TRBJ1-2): DSGVTQTPKHLITATGQRVTLRCSPRSGDLSVYWYQQSLDQGLQFLIQYYNGEERAKGNILERFSAQQFPDLHSELNLSSLELGDSALYFCASSVTQGPFYGYTFGSGTRLTVV.

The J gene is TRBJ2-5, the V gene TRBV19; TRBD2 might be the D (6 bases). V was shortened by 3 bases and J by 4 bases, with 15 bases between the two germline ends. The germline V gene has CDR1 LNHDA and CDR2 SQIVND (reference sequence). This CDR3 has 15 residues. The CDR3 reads CASSIVSGRLETQYF. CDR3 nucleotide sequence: TGTGCCAGTAGTATCGTTTCGGGGAGGTTAGAGACCCAGTACTTC.

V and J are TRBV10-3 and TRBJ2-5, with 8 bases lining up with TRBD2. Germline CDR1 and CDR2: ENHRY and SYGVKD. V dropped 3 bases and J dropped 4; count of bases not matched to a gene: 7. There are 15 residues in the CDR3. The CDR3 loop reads CAISDPGTRGETQYF. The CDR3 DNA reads TGTGCCATCAGTGACCCCGGGACTAGGGGAGAGACCCAGTACTTC.

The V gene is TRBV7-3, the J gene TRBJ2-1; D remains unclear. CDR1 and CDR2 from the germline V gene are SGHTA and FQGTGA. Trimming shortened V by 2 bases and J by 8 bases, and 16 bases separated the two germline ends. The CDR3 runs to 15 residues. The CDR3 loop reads CASSLSALTRDEQFF. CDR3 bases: TGTGCCAGCAGCTTATCTGCTCTGACGCGCGATGAGCAGTTCTTC.

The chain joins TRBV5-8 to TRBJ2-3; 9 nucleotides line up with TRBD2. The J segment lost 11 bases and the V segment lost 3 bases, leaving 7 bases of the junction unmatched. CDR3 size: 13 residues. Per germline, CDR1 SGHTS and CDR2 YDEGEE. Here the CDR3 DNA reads TGTGCCAGCAGCTCCTCAGCGGGGGGTAGGCAGTATTTT. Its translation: CASSSSAGGRQYF.

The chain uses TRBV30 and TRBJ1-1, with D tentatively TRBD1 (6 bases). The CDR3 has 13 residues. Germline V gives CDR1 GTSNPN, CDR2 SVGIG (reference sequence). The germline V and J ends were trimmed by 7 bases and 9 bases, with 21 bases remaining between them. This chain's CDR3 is CASHLLGRDKAFF. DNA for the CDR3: TGTGCCTCGCACCTCTTGGGGCGGGACAAAGCTTTCTTT.

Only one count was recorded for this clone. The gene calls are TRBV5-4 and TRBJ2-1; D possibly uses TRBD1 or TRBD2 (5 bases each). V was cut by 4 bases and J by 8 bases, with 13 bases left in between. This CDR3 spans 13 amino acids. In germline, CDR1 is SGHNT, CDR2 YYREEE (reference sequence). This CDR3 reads CASSLGRRDEQFF. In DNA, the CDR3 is TGTGCCAGCAGCCTGGGACGGCGGGATGAGCAGTTCTTC. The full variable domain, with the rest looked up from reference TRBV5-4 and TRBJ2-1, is ETGVTQSPTHLIKTRGQQVTLRCSSQSGHNTVSWYQQALGQGPQFIFQYYREEENGRGNFPPRFSGLQFPNYSSELNVNALELDDSALYLCASSLGRRDEQFFGPGTRLTVL.

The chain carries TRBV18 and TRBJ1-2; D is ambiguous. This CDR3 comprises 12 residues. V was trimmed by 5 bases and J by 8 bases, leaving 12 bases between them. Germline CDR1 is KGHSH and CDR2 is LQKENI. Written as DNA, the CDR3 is TGTGCCAGCTCATCCCTGGTGGAGGGCTACACCTTC. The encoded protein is CASSSLVEGYTF.

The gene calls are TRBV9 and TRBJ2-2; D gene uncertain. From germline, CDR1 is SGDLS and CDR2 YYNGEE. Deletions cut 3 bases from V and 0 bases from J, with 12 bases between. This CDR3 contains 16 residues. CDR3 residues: CASSASHMANTGELFF. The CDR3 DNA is TGTGCCAGCAGCGCCTCGCACATGGCGAACACCGGGGAGCTGTTTTTT. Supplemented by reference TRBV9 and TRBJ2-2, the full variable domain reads DSGVTQTPKHLITATGQRVTLRCSPRSGDLSVYWYQQSLDQGLQFLIQYYNGEERAKGNILERFSAQQFPDLHSELNLSSLELGDSALYFCASSASHMANTGELFFGEGSRLTVL.

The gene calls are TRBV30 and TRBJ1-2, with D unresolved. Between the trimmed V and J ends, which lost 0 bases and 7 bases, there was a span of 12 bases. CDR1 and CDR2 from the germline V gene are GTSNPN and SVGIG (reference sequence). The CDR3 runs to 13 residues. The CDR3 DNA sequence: TGTGCCTGGAGTGTATGGGGTCTTTCTGGCTACACCTTC. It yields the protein CAWSVWGLSGYTF.